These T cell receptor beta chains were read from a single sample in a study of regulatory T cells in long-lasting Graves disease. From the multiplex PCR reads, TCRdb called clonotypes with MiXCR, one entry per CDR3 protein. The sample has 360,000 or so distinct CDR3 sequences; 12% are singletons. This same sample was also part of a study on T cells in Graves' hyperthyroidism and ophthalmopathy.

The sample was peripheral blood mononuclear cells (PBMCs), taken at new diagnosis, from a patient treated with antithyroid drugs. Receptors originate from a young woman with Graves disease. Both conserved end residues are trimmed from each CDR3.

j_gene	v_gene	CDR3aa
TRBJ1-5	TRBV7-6	ASSYIDQPQH
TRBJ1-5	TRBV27	ASSPWTGRVGNQPQH
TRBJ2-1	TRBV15	ATSRDQGRDEQF
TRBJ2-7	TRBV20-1	SARAATRRLYEQY
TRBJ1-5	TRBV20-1	SASRETQPQH
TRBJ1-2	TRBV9	ASRSRVRGYT
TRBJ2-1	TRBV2	ASSEPAGGPNEQF
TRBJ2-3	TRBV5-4	ASSLGQGARIDTQY
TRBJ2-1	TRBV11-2	ASSSLTGTANNEQF
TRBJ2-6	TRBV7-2	ASLLWRTGTTQGANVLT
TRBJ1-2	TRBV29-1	SVGLGYGYT
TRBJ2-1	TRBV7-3	ASSLSRDSYNEQF
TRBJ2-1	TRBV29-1	SLAGGPISYNEQF
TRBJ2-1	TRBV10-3	ARDSYNEQF
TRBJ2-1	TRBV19	ASSPSTVSYNEQF
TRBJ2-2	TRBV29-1	SVVGGNTGELF
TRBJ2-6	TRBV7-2	ASTIRPGGANVLT
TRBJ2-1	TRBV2	ASSERGPPYNEQF
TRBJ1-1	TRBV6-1	ASSEISWGTEAF
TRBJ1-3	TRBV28	ASSRQGLNTIY
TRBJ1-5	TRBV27	ASSQMRTGWDPNQPQH
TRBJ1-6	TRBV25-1	ASSQQGTPVNSPLH
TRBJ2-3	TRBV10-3	ATRTKPSGLIDPDTQY
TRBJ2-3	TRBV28	ASKKRGRGTDTQY
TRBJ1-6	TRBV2	ASSVRESSGGGSPLH
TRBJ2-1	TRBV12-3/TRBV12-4	ASSFRGLGLAGGSNEQF
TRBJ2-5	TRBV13	ASSEDRGTQY
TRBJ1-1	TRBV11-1	ASSLLGHTEAF
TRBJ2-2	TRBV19	ATTGQGWATSSGRSPGELF
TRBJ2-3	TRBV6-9	ASSRGPTDTQY
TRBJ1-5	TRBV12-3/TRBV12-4	ASSLGQGGQPQH
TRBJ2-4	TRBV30	AWSVQRQGDIQY
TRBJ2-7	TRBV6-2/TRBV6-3	ASSYAGQAYEQY
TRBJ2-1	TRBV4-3	ASSQEVANEQF
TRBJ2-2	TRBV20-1	SAAAQGANTGELF
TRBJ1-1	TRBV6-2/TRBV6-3	ASSYPGGGTEAF
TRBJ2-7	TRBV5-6	ASSSVDYEQY
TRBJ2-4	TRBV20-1	SASNVPRSIQY
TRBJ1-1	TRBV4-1	ASSRSDRGAF
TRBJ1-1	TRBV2	ASSETRIMNTETF
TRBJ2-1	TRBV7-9	ASSSPASGALNEQF
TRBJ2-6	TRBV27	ASSRDRGLLSGANVLT
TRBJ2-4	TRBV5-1	ASSRWPRQGVLGNERF
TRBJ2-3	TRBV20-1	SARAPGHPTTDTQY
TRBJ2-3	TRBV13	ASRGPTSDTQY
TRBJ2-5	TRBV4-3	ASSQVFTRRETQY
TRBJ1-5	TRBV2	ASRVRQGGQPQH
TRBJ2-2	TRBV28	ASSFDRRDTGELF
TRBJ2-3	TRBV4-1	ASSPQSTDTQY
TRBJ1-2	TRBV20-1	SARDLGKGYPFGYT